Presented here are 32 T cell receptor beta chains from one specimen sequenced in a study of blood T cells in healthy people across ages (dated by TCRdb to 2013 to 2016). Libraries were made using 5' RACE. The sequencer was an Illumina HiSeq 2500. The second PCR ran for about 6 to 12 cycles and used a J-beta primer mix along with a sample-barcoded 5' primer. TCRdb reanalyzed the raw reads on its own, using fastp at Q25 for trimming and MiXCR for clone calling, and kept in-frame beta chains. Each entry is one CDR3 protein sequence, shown with its most common DNA and genes. This sample lists over 1,300,000 distinct CDR3 sequences; 45% to 70% were detected once. The leading ten clones occupy about 6.7% of the sample. The specimen was blood. The receptors originated from a man aged 18 to 29 in good health.

The sample holds one count of this clonotype. The chain uses TRBV20-1 and TRBJ2-7, with TRBD2 identical over 11 bases. TRBJ2-5 matches the DNA end more closely, so the J call is doubtful. Germline CDR1 reads DFQATT; CDR2 reads SNEGSKA (reference sequence). CDR3 size: 15 residues. The CDR3 DNA reads TGCAGTGCTAGTGGTGGGACTAGCGGCCTAGAGACCCAGTACTTC. Its protein product is CSASGGTSGLETQYF.

At least ten counts were recorded for this clonotype. The chain uses TRBV29-1 and TRBJ2-3; TRBD1 matches at 8 bases. The CDR3 contains 13 residues. Germline CDR1 and CDR2: SQVTM and ANQGSEA. J lost 4 bases, V lost 3 bases, and 3 bases had no gene match. The CDR3 region is CSVDRGRSDTQYF. CDR3 DNA sequence: TGCAGCGTTGACAGGGGGCGGTCAGATACGCAGTATTTT.

This chain uses TRBV20-1 with TRBJ2-5; 9 nucleotides align to TRBD2. After removal of 0 bases from V and 4 bases from J, the junction contained 3 bases not matched to a gene. In germline, CDR1 is DFQATT, CDR2 SNEGSKA (reference sequence). This CDR3 region has 14 residues. The CDR3 region has the DNA TGCAGTGCTAGAGATCAGACTAGCGGAGAGACCCAGTACTTC. This sequence encodes CSARDQTSGETQYF.

The chain is built from TRBV28 and TRBJ2-6, with a possible D match to TRBD1 (6 bases). The CDR3 spans 16 residues. V gave up 5 bases and J gave up 4 bases, with 15 bases separating them. Germline V gives CDR1 MDHEN, CDR2 SYDVKM. The CDR3 reads CASSTQGFLGANVLTF. The CDR3 DNA reads as TGTGCCAGCAGTACACAGGGATTTCTGGGGGCCAACGTCCTGACTTTC.

In its sample, this clonotype was seen once. The chain combines TRBV4-3 with TRBJ1-6; TRBD1 aligns across 7 bases. Looked up from germline, CDR1 is LGHNA and CDR2 is YSLEER. Losses at the gene ends were 7 bases for V and 6 bases for J; bases not matched to a gene: 3. The CDR3 is made up of 13 amino acids. The CDR3 sequence: CASKRQGNSPLHF. In DNA form, the CDR3 reads TGCGCCAGCAAAAGACAGGGTAATTCACCCCTCCACTTT.

The genes are TRBV12-3 or TRBV12-4 and TRBJ2-3; possibly TRBD1 for D (8 bases). V lost 8 bases to trimming and J lost 15 bases, with 30 bases between them. CDR3 size: 15 residues. In DNA form, the CDR3 reads TGTGCCAGCTCACAGGGGGGGATGCCAGGAGATGTGGAATATTTT. Translation: CASSQGGMPGDVEYF.

The chain has TRBV28 and TRBJ2-3; D possibly corresponds to TRBD2 (5 bases). V shed 6 bases and J shed 6 bases, with 22 bases lying between them. CDR3 length equals 16 residues. CDR1 is MDHEN, CDR2 SYDVKM, per germline. In nucleotides, the CDR3 is TGTGCCAGCAGCTTCCCCCGACTTCCCCCGGGGGATACGCAGTATTTT. Translated: CASSFPRLPPGDTQYF. The full variable domain, rest sourced from reference TRBV28 and TRBJ2-3, is DVKVTQSSRYLVKRTGEKVFLECVQDMDHENMFWYRQDPGLGLRLIYFSYDVKMKEKGDIPEGYSVSREKKERFSLILESASTNQTSMYLCASSFPRLPPGDTQYFGPGTRLTVL.

V gene TRBV12-3 or TRBV12-4 combines with J gene TRBJ1-4; D may be TRBD1 (6 bases). V was cut by 2 bases and J by 8 bases, with 21 bases left in between. The CDR3 is 17 amino acids. CDR3 protein: CASSLSRGQKDWEKLFF. The DNA of the CDR3 is TGTGCCAGCAGTTTATCTCGGGGACAAAAAGATTGGGAAAAACTGTTTTTT.

This chain links TRBV25-1 with TRBJ2-1; no clear D gene. The CDR3 totals 15 residues. With 4 bases removed from V and 0 bases from J, the gap between germline ends came to 10 bases. Germline CDR1 MGHDK, CDR2 SYGVNS. The CDR3 nucleotides read TGTGCCAGCAGTGGTCCGGACCGCTCCTACAATGAGCAGTTCTTC. Its protein product is CASSGPDRSYNEQFF. Full variable domain (missing parts from reference TRBV25-1 and TRBJ2-1): EADIYQTPRYLVIGTGKKITLECSQTMGHDKMYWYQQDPGMELHLIHYSYGVNSTEKGDLSSESTVSRIRTEHFPLTLESARPSHTSQYLCASSGPDRSYNEQFFGPGTRLTVL.

This clonotype has just a few counts. The J gene is TRBJ2-1, the V gene TRBV12-3 or TRBV12-4; no definite D call. The CDR3 has 15 residues. Trimming stripped 3 bases from V and 12 bases from J, with 21 bases between. The CDR3 bases are TGTGCCAGCAGTTTCTACAGTTCCCTTCGGTACGGGCAGTTCTTC. Protein product: CASSFYSSLRYGQFF.

The CDR3 nucleotides are TGCAGTGCTAGAAGCGGGGGCATAGATACGCAGTATTTT. Residues: CSARSGGIDTQYF. This chain links TRBV20-1 with TRBJ2-3, with TRBD2 identical over 8 bases. The germline V gene encodes CDR1 DFQATT and CDR2 SNEGSKA (reference sequence). The CDR3 has 13 residues. The V gene end was trimmed by 2 bases and the J gene end by 5 bases; junction bases not matched to a gene: 3.

The chain is built from TRBV12-5 and TRBJ2-5, with 10 bases that match TRBD2. CDR3 length equals 18 residues. Per germline, CDR1 LGHNT and CDR2 FRNRAP. Trimming removed 3 bases from V and 10 bases from J; junction bases left unmatched: 20. Here the CDR3 DNA reads TGTGCTAGTGGTTTTCGCCCTAGAAGCGGGGGGGTTTGGGAAATCCAGTACTTC. This codes for CASGFRPRSGGVWEIQYF.

Only one count was recorded for this clonotype. The rearrangement joins TRBV20-1 to TRBJ2-5; no reliable D call. Trimming removed 2 bases at V and 1 base at J, with 11 bases between. This CDR3 is 14 amino acids long. Germline V gives CDR1 DFQATT, CDR2 SNEGSKA (reference sequence). CDR3 sequence (DNA): TGCAGTGCTAGATCCGAGCAGGCCCAAGAGACCCAGTACTTC. This gives the protein CSARSEQAQETQYF.

The chain carries TRBV10-1 and TRBJ2-5; TRBD2 aligns across 7 bases. TRBJ2-7 explains the end of the DNA better; the J call may be wrong. The CDR3 contains 15 residues. The germline V gene encodes CDR1 WNHNN and CDR2 SYGVQD (reference sequence). The CDR3 spells CASSELIGRPYEQYF. For the CDR3, the DNA is TGCGCCAGCAGTGAGCTAATCGGGAGGCCCTACGAGCAGTACTTC.

The chain joins TRBV6-5 to TRBJ2-1; 12 positions agree with TRBD2. The DNA end lines up better with TRBJ2-7; the J call may be wrong. CDR1 is MNHEY and CDR2 is SVGAGI in the germline V gene. The CDR3 is 15 amino acids. The CDR3 region is CATSRGLAGYNEQYF. As DNA, the CDR3 is TGTGCCACCTCACGGGGACTAGCGGGTTACAATGAGCAGTACTTC.

The chain carries TRBV29-1 and TRBJ2-1; TRBD2 matches at 9 bases. TRBJ2-7 matches the DNA end more closely, so the J call is doubtful. Germline V lookup: CDR1 SQVTM, CDR2 ANQGSEA. This CDR3 spans 14 amino acids. CDR3 coding DNA: TGCAGCGTCCTCGAGACTAGCGGAACCTACGAGCAGTACTTC. Its protein product is CSVLETSGTYEQYF.

The chain couples TRBV7-2 to TRBJ1-2; D might be TRBD1 (6 bases). Germline assignment: CDR1 SGHTA and CDR2 FQGNSA. The CDR3 is made up of 18 amino acids. With 2 bases removed from V and 8 bases from J, the gap between germline ends came to 27 bases. The CDR3 nucleotides are TGTGCCAGCAGCTTACGGGGCATGGGGGGCGCCACTAGGTGGGGCTACACCTTC. This gives the protein CASSLRGMGGATRWGYTF.

V usage is TRBV11-2 and J usage is TRBJ2-1; 11 bases align to TRBD2. CDR3 length equals 18 residues. The V segment lost 3 bases and the J segment 4 bases; nucleotides outside the gene matches: 11. Germline V gene sequence: CDR1 SGHAT, CDR2 FQNNGV. Here the CDR3 reads CASSFLGSGRAVYNEQFF. The CDR3 DNA reads TGTGCCAGCAGCTTTCTTGGTAGCGGGAGGGCCGTTTACAATGAGCAGTTCTTC.

The chain couples TRBV6-1 to TRBJ2-7; 10 nucleotides match TRBD2. Gene TRBJ2-5 matches the end of the DNA better, so the J call may be wrong. The CDR3 extends over 16 amino acids. The germline V gene encodes CDR1 MNHNS and CDR2 SASEGT. This chain's CDR3 is CASSERLAGVGETQYF. The CDR3 bases are TGTGCCAGCAGTGAAAGGCTAGCGGGAGTAGGAGAGACCCAGTACTTC.

In its sample, this clonotype was seen once. The chain carries TRBV4-1 and TRBJ2-1, with 10 bases identical to TRBD2. With V trimmed by 0 bases and J by 2 bases, 10 bases remained unmatched. Germline CDR1 MGHRA, CDR2 YSYEKL. CDR3 length equals 19 residues. This CDR3 reads CASSQDSSGGAFPYNEQFF. For the CDR3, the DNA is TGCGCCAGCAGCCAAGATTCCAGCGGGGGGGCCTTTCCCTACAATGAGCAGTTCTTC.

This chain joins TRBV4-2 and TRBJ1-5, with D tentatively TRBD1 (5 bases). Germline lookup yields CDR1 LGHNA and CDR2 YNFKEQ. V was shortened by 0 bases and J by 0 bases, with 9 bases between the two germline ends. The CDR3 covers 16 residues. The CDR3 here is CASSQEGHSSNQPQHF. The CDR3 region has the DNA TGTGCCAGCAGCCAAGAGGGGCATTCTAGCAATCAGCCCCAGCATTTT.

The chain recombines TRBV29-1 with TRBJ2-7, with D maybe TRBD2 (5 bases). Germline V lookup: CDR1 SQVTM, CDR2 ANQGSEA. Deletions cut 0 bases from V and 4 bases from J, with 16 bases between. The CDR3 spans 15 residues. The CDR3 loop reads CSVEDIRGERYEQYF. CDR3 nucleotide sequence: TGCAGCGTTGAAGATATCCGGGGTGAGCGATACGAGCAGTACTTC.

The J gene is TRBJ2-4, the V gene TRBV29-1; D uncertain. The CDR3 covers 14 residues. Per germline, CDR1 SQVTM and CDR2 ANQGSEA. V lost 4 bases and J lost 1, with 11 bases in between. CDR3 sequence: CSVGVPMAKNIQYF. The CDR3 DNA sequence: TGCAGCGTTGGGGTCCCAATGGCCAAAAACATTCAGTACTTC.

The chain is built from TRBV7-9 and TRBJ2-7, with D unclear. V was shortened by 5 bases and J by 3 bases, with 14 bases between the two germline ends. Per the germline V gene, CDR1 is SEHNR and CDR2 is FQNEAQ (reference sequence). The CDR3 totals 14 residues. CDR3: CASSPSKINYEQYF. The CDR3 DNA follows: TGTGCCAGCAGCCCAAGCAAAATAAACTACGAGCAGTACTTC. The variable domain in full, completed from reference TRBV7-9 and TRBJ2-7, reads DTGVSQNPRHKITKRGQNVTFRCDPISEHNRLYWYRQTLGQGPEFLTYFQNEAQLEKSRLLSDRFSAERPKGSFSTLEIQRTEQGDSAMYLCASSPSKINYEQYFGPGTRLTVT.

This clonotype came up a few times. V and J are TRBV15 and TRBJ2-1; D is unresolved. Germline V gene sequence: CDR1 LNHNV, CDR2 YYDKDF (reference sequence). The V end lost 6 bases, the J end lost 3 bases, and 6 bases lay between the germline ends. CDR3 length: 12 amino acids. The CDR3 DNA reads TGTGCCACCAGTCGAGTCTACAATGAGCAGTTCTTC. Translating it yields CATSRVYNEQFF.

V and J are TRBV6-2 or TRBV6-3 and TRBJ1-2; 7 bases line up with TRBD1. V lost 7 bases and J lost 6; bases outside the gene matches: 14. The length of the CDR3 is 15 residues. The germline V gene has CDR1 MNHEY and CDR2 SVGEGT. The CDR3 DNA follows: TGTGCCAGCACCCCCTCCCAGGGGGTAAGTCATGGCTACACCTTC. Its protein is CASTPSQGVSHGYTF.

This sequence joins TRBV29-1 and TRBJ2-1; maybe TRBD2 (5 bases). Trimming removed 7 bases from V and 0 bases from J, with 10 bases in between. CDR3 length equals 13 residues. Germline V gene sequence: CDR1 SQVTM, CDR2 ANQGSEA. CDR3: CSGGKGSYNEQFF. In nucleotides, the CDR3 is TGCAGCGGAGGGAAAGGCTCCTACAATGAGCAGTTCTTC.

The chain has TRBV7-6 and TRBJ2-5; no definite D call. The V and J ends lost 10 bases and 1 base respectively, with 7 bases between them. Germline V gene data show CDR1 as SGHVS and CDR2 as FNYEAQ. The CDR3 is 11 residues long. The CDR3, as DNA: TGTGCCAACAGTTCCCAAGAGACCCAGTACTTC. Translating it yields CANSSQETQYF.

CDR3 amino acids: CASSPAGEAYGYTF. Here the CDR3 DNA reads TGTGCCAGCTCACCGGCAGGGGAGGCCTATGGCTACACCTTC. V usage is TRBV18 and J usage is TRBJ1-2; weak D call: TRBD1 (6 bases). Trimming left V 3 bases short and J 4 bases short, with 12 bases between. In germline, CDR1 is KGHSH, CDR2 LQKENI. The CDR3 consists of 14 residues.

There are a few counts of this clonotype. The genes are TRBV27 and TRBJ2-7; 11 nucleotides align to TRBD1. CDR3 length equals 14 residues. Germline values: CDR1 MNHEY, CDR2 SMNVEV (reference sequence). J was trimmed by 7 bases and V by 2 bases; bases with no gene match: 4. For the CDR3, the DNA is TGTGCCAGCAGTTTAGGGACAGGGGGAGAAGAGCAGTACTTC. Amino acid sequence: CASSLGTGGEEQYF.

The chain uses TRBV20-1 and TRBJ2-1, with 10 positions matching TRBD1. CDR1 is DFQATT, CDR2 SNEGSKA, per germline (reference sequence). CDR3 length: 12 amino acids. The V and J ends lost 7 bases and 7 bases, in that order; junction bases with no gene match: 4. The CDR3 coding sequence is TGCAGTGGGGGACAGGGGTTGAATGAGCAGTTCTTC. It specifies CSGGQGLNEQFF.

The J gene is TRBJ2-5, the V gene TRBV9, with unresolved D. The J call could be wrong; TRBJ2-1 is a better fit for the DNA end. The germline V gene encodes CDR1 SGDLS and CDR2 YYNGEE. The CDR3 loop spans 13 amino acids. The DNA of the CDR3 is TGTGCCAGCAGCCAGTCGGTCCAAGAGACCCAGTTCTTC. This sequence encodes CASSQSVQETQFF.